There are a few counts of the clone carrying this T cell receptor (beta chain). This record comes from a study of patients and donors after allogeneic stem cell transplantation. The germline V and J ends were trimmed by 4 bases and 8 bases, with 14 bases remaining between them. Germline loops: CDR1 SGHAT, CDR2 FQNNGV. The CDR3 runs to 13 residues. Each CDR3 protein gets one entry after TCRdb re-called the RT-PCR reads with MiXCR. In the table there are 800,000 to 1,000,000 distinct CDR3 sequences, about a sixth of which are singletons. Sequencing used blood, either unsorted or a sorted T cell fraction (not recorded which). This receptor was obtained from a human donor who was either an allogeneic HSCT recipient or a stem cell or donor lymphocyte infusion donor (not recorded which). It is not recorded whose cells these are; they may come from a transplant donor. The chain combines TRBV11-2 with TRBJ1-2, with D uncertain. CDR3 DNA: TGTGCCAGCAGCTCTCGTTTTTCTCGGGGCTACACCTTC. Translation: CASSSRFSRGYTF.